The 18 T cell receptor beta chains listed next were all sequenced from one sample in a study of blood T cell repertoires in COVID-19. Clones were read by immunoSEQ multiplex PCR, and TCRdb kept only the in-frame ones, dropping some. The repertoire holds a few hundred thousand clones, with around 84% as singletons. The specimen was peripheral blood. Every receptor here comes from a man between 60 and 70 years old with acute or convalescent COVID-19.

The gene calls are TRBV7-3 and TRBJ1-1; maybe TRBD1 (5 bases). Germline loops: CDR1 SGHTA, CDR2 FQGTGA. CDR3 size: 15 residues. Trimming shortened V by 5 bases and J by 3 bases, and 16 bases separated the two germline ends. The CDR3 loop reads CASSPRGGRDTEAFF. The CDR3, as DNA: TGTGCCAGCAGCCCTCGGGGGGGTAGGGACACTGAAGCTTTCTTT.

CDR3 region: CASSPEGPISGNTIYF. DNA for the CDR3: TGTGCCAGCAGTCCTGAGGGCCCTATCTCTGGAAACACCATATATTTT. The V call is TRBV28, the J call TRBJ1-3; the D is unclear. The CDR3 is 16 amino acids. V was clipped by 5 bases and J by 0 bases, with 14 bases between them. The germline V gene has CDR1 MDHEN and CDR2 SYDVKM. The full variable domain, with the rest looked up from reference TRBV28 and TRBJ1-3, is DVKVTQSSRYLVKRTGEKVFLECVQDMDHENMFWYRQDPGLGLRLIYFSYDVKMKEKGDIPEGYSVSREKKERFSLILESASTNQTSMYLCASSPEGPISGNTIYFGEGSWLTVV.

This sequence joins TRBV2 and TRBJ2-7, with a possible D match to TRBD2 (5 bases). Looked up from germline, CDR1 is SNHLY and CDR2 is FYNNEI. The CDR3 has 17 residues. V was trimmed by 4 bases and J by 0 bases, leaving 19 bases between them. The CDR3 DNA reads TGTGCCAGCAGTGGGGATAGCGAGGGCCTTAGCTCCTACGAGCAGTACTTC. Translation: CASSGDSEGLSSYEQYF. The entire variable domain, with the rest obtained from reference TRBV2 and TRBJ2-7, is as follows: EPEVTQTPSHQVTQMGQEVILRCVPISNHLYFYWYRQILGQKVEFLVSFYNNEISEKSEIFDDQFSVERPDGSNFTLKIRSTKLEDSAMYFCASSGDSEGLSSYEQYFGPGTRLTVT.

The gene calls are TRBV19 and TRBJ1-1; 8 bases match TRBD1. The germline V gene encodes CDR1 LNHDA and CDR2 SQIVND (reference sequence). V lost 7 bases, J lost 7 bases, and 23 bases stayed unmatched. The CDR3 length is 18 residues. CDR3 protein: CASTLGSLIRGPGVEAFF. CDR3 bases: TGTGCCAGTACCTTGGGGTCCCTTATCAGGGGGCCTGGCGTTGAAGCTTTCTTT.

To note about this clone: The CDR3 does not end in the conserved phenylalanine or tryptophan, so this is likely a read error. The limits of the CDR3 on the DNA are not certain, so only TCRdb's listed CDR3 is given. The chain carries TRBV13 and TRBJ1-4; the table calls TRBD1, which could not be checked here. Ends included, the CDR3 has 11 residues. Germline CDR1 reads PRHDT; CDR2 reads FYEKMQ (reference sequence). The CDR3 loop reads CASSLDLGQNS.

J is TRBJ2-7 and V is TRBV6-5; TRBD1 might be the D (6 bases). Germline assignment: CDR1 MNHEY and CDR2 SVGAGI. V was cut by 2 bases and J by 5 bases, with 13 bases left in between. This CDR3 region has 14 residues. CDR3 amino acids: CASSYPRGANEQYF. The CDR3, as DNA: TGTGCCAGCAGTTACCCCAGGGGCGCCAACGAGCAGTACTTC.

This chain links TRBV10-2 with TRBJ2-1; 7 nucleotides match TRBD2. Losses at the gene ends were 0 bases for V and 8 bases for J; bases not matched to a gene: 4. This CDR3 is built from 14 residues. The germline V gene encodes CDR1 WSHSY and CDR2 SAAADI. DNA of the CDR3: TGCGCCAGCAGTGAGTCGCGGGGGATCCATGAGCAGTTCTTC. The encoded protein is CASSESRGIHEQFF.

This chain links TRBV7-8 with TRBJ2-2; 7 nucleotides line up with TRBD1. Germline assignment: CDR1 SGHVS and CDR2 FQNEAQ. J gave up 6 bases and V 4 bases, and 8 bases lay outside the gene matches. CDR3 length: 15 amino acids. CDR3 sequence: CASSSTGVGAGELFF. DNA of the CDR3: TGTGCCAGCAGCTCTACAGGGGTGGGAGCCGGGGAGCTGTTTTTT.

Only one count was recorded for this clone. This chain connects TRBV7-2 to TRBJ1-5; D is undetermined. The CDR3 totals 15 residues. V was clipped by 1 base and J by 0 bases, with 7 bases between them. From germline, CDR1 is SGHTA and CDR2 FQGNSA. The CDR3 nucleotides read TGTGCCAGCAGCTTAGGGGAGCATAGCAATCAGCCCCAGCATTTT. Translated: CASSLGEHSNQPQHF.

V and J are TRBV5-4 and TRBJ2-1; D not certain. This CDR3 contains 14 residues. The V gene's germline CDR1 is SGHNT and CDR2 YYREEE (reference sequence). Trimming took 1 base from V and 4 from J, leaving 9 bases between them. Here the CDR3 DNA reads TGTGCCAGCAGCTTGCGAGGTCAGTACAATGAGCAGTTCTTC. It is translated as CASSLRGQYNEQFF.

This rearrangement joins TRBV5-1 to TRBJ1-3; the D is unclear. The CDR3 spans 17 residues. Germline V lookup: CDR1 SGHRS, CDR2 YFSETQ. With 2 bases removed from V and 4 bases from J, the gap between germline ends came to 19 bases. CDR3 loop: CASSLDGPSRGGNTIYF. The CDR3 DNA reads as TGCGCCAGCAGCTTAGACGGACCGTCCCGGGGAGGAAACACCATATATTTT.

The V gene is TRBV19, the J gene TRBJ2-5; no reliable D call. Germline V lookup: CDR1 LNHDA, CDR2 SQIVND (reference sequence). V lost 5 bases and J lost 2, with 6 bases in between. This CDR3 region has 12 residues. The CDR3 reads CASSGRQETQYF. Written as DNA, the CDR3 is TGTGCCAGTAGTGGCAGGCAAGAGACCCAGTACTTC.

The V gene is TRBV7-3, the J gene TRBJ1-2, with 7 bases that match TRBD1. The V and J ends lost 5 bases and 4 bases, in that order; junction bases with no gene match: 4. Germline V CDR1 and CDR2: SGHTA, FQGTGA. The CDR3 runs 13 residues. CDR3 coding DNA: TGTGCCAGCAGCCCGACAGGGTTCTATGGCTACACCTTC. Translating it yields CASSPTGFYGYTF.

V is TRBV5-4 and J is TRBJ1-2; the D gene is possibly TRBD1 (5 bases). V was cut by 4 bases and J by 3 bases, with 19 bases left in between. The V gene's germline CDR1 is SGHNT and CDR2 YYREEE (reference sequence). The length of the CDR3 is 16 residues. CDR3 coding DNA: TGTGCCAGCAGCCCGGCGGGGCAGCCGTCGGACTATGGCTACACCTTC. Its translation: CASSPAGQPSDYGYTF.

The V call is TRBV15, the J call TRBJ1-2; 7 bases match TRBD1. The germline V gene encodes CDR1 LNHNV and CDR2 YYDKDF (reference sequence). This CDR3 is 15 amino acids long. V dropped 0 bases and J dropped 1; count of bases not matched to a gene: 2. The CDR3 DNA reads TGTGCCACCAGCAGAGACAGGGGGTTTAACTATGGCTACACCTTC. It codes for CATSRDRGFNYGYTF. Supplemented by reference TRBV15 and TRBJ1-2, the full variable domain reads DAMVIQNPRYQVTQFGKPVTLSCSQTLNHNVMYWYQQKSSQAPKLLFHYYDKDFNNEADTPDNFQSRRPNTSFCFLDIRSPGLGDTAMYLCATSRDRGFNYGYTFGSGTRLTVV.

About this clone itself: Other DNA sequences in this sample translate to the same CDR3. V gene TRBV11-2 combines with J gene TRBJ1-2; 7 bases agree with TRBD1. Germline CDR1 reads SGHAT; CDR2 reads FQNNGV. There are 12 residues in the CDR3. Trimming at V came to 1 base and at J to 8 bases, leaving 1 base not matched to a gene. The CDR3 bases are TGTGCCAGCAGCTTAGGAGGGGGCGGCTACACCTTC. Translated, it gives CASSLGGGGYTF.

V is TRBV10-2 and J is TRBJ2-3; D perhaps matches TRBD1 (6 bases). V dropped 5 bases and J dropped 4 bases, with 10 bases sitting between them. Germline V CDR1 and CDR2: WSHSY, SAAADI. The CDR3 runs 13 residues. The DNA for the CDR3 is TGCGCCAGCAGTCATTCAGGGGCAGATACGCAGTATTTT. This gives the protein CASSHSGADTQYF.

The chain uses TRBV6-1 and TRBJ1-5; TRBD1 agrees at 9 bases. Germline lookup yields CDR1 MNHNS and CDR2 SASEGT. The V and J ends lost 3 bases and 4 bases, in that order; junction bases with no gene match: 4. The CDR3 runs to 15 residues. Written as DNA, the CDR3 is TGTGCCAGCAGTGAGGACAGGGGACTGAATCAGCCCCAGCATTTT. Translation: CASSEDRGLNQPQHF.